This TCR beta chain was identified in a study of shared clonotypes between healthy human individuals. As for the study in general: Aged between 18 and 49, the donors were a couple of women and three men.

There were no recent acute infections or vaccinations among the donors, who were healthy HIV-negative adults. Every contributor of samples was a Caucasian grown-up residing in Nashville, Tennessee. Germline V lookup: CDR1 SGHRS, CDR2 YFSETQ. The CDR3 sequence is 15 residues long. J was trimmed by 4 bases and V by 4 bases; bases with no gene match: 6. Researchers sequenced unsorted PBMC DNA using ten immunoSEQ deep assay plates. This table comes from immunoSEQ multiplex PCR, and its TCRdb copy is limited to in-frame clones, with some not included. The sample holds hundreds of thousands of clones, around 77% seen once.

This clonotype originated in a woman between 40 and 50 years old in good health. Some clones in this sample may be carry-over from other donors' samples. The chain couples TRBV5-1 to TRBJ2-3, with 10 bases aligning to TRBD1. The sample consisted of PBMCs. DNA of the CDR3: TGCGCCAGCAGCCGGGACAGGGGAGGGCCAGATACGCAGTATTTT. Translated: CASSRDRGGPDTQYF.